This TCR beta chain is drawn from a study of blood T cell repertoires in COVID-19. Study context: Both acute and convalescent COVID-19 samples were obtained from the United States, Italy and Spain. PBMCs, B-cell-depleted T cells, or T cells were the source of the cDNA or gDNA that made up the material.

The V end was cut by 4 bases, the J end by 5 bases, with 14 bases between. The CDR3 has 14 residues. Germline V gene data show CDR1 as SGHDN and CDR2 as FVKESK. This clone was recorded once. Under the authors' procedure: Counts of nucleated cells, estimated from reference gene primer amplification, were obtained. The assay was immunoSEQ multiplex PCR, and TCRdb's table has in-frame clones only and misses some. Clonal size and the V and J genes are those of that table, whereas D and trimming came from the DNA. The sample carries about 350,000 clones, under 95% recorded once. Specimen: peripheral blood. The V call is TRBV14, the J call TRBJ1-1, with D tentatively TRBD1 (5 bases). The TCR was taken from a young woman who had recovered from COVID-19. The CDR3 DNA reads as TGTGCCAGCAGCCGGAGGGGTAGCGGAACTGAAGCTTTCTTT. Protein product: CASSRRGSGTEAFF.